This T cell receptor beta chain was retrieved from a study of PD-L1 blockade in urothelial cancer. Method: immunoSEQ multiplex PCR; TCRdb's copy keeps in-frame clones and lacks some. The sample contains about 29,000 clones, about 87% of which appear only once. Per germline, CDR1 SGDLS and CDR2 YYNGEE. V lost 2 bases and J lost 1, with 6 bases in between. This CDR3 has 13 amino acids. This specimen was PBMCs, taken around atezolizumab (anti-PD-L1) treatment. The chain links TRBV9 to TRBJ2-5; a possible D gene is TRBD1 (5 bases). The TCR was taken from a man aged 45 to 65 with urothelial cancer. CDR3 loop: CASSVQGQETQYF. The CDR3 coding sequence is TGTGCCAGCAGCGTGCAGGGCCAAGAGACCCAGTACTTC. The full variable domain, its missing parts supplied by reference TRBV9 and TRBJ2-5, is DSGVTQTPKHLITATGQRVTLRCSPRSGDLSVYWYQQSLDQGLQFLIQYYNGEERAKGNILERFSAQQFPDLHSELNLSSLELGDSALYFCASSVQGQETQYFGPGTRLLVL.